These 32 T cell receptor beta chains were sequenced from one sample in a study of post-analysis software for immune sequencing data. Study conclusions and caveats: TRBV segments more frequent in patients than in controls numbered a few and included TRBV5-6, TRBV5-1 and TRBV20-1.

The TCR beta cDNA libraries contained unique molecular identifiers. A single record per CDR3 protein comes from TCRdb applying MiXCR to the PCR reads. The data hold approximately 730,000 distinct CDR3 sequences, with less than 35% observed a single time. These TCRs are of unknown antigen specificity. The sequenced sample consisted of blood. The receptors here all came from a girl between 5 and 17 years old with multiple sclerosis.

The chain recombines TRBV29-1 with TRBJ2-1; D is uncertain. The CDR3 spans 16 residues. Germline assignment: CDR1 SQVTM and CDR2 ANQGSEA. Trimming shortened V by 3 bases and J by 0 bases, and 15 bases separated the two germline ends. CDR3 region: CSVDNAGRSSYNEQFF. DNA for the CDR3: TGCAGCGTTGATAACGCTGGCAGGAGCTCCTACAATGAGCAGTTCTTC.

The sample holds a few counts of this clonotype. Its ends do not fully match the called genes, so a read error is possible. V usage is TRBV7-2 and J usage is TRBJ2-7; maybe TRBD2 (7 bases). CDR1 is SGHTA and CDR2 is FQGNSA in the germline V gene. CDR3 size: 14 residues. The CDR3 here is CVSSSPGGPYEQYF. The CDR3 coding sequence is TGTGTCAGCAGCTCCCCCGGGGGGCCGTACGAGCAGTACTTC.

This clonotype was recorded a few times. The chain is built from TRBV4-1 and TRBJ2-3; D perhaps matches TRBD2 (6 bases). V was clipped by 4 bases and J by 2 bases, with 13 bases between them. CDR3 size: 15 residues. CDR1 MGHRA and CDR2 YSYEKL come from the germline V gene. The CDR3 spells CASSPRPGDTDTQYF. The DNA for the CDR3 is TGCGCCAGCAGCCCCCGTCCGGGGGACACAGATACGCAGTATTTT.

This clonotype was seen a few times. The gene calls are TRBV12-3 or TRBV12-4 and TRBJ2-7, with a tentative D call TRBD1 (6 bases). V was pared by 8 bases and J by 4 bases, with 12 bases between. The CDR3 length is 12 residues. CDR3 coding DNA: TGTGCCAGCGGAACAGGGTATTACGAGCAGTACTTC. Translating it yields CASGTGYYEQYF.

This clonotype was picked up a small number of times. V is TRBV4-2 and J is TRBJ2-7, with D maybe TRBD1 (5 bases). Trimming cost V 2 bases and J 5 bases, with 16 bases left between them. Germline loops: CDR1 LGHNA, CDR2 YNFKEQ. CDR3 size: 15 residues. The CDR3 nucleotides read TGTGCCAGCAGCCAAATCAGCCAAGGGGTCCACGAGCAGTACTTC. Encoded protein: CASSQISQGVHEQYF.

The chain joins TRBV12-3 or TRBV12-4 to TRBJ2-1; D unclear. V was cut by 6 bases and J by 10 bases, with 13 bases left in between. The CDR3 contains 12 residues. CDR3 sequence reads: CASSQTGWEQFF. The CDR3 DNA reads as TGTGCCAGCAGCCAGACTGGCTGGGAGCAGTTCTTC.

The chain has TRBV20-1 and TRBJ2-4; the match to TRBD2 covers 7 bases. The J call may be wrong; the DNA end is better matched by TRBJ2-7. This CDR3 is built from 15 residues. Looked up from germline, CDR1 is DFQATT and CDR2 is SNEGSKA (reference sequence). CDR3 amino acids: CSASPRSGTPYEQYF. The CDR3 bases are TGCAGTGCTAGCCCCAGGAGCGGGACCCCCTACGAGCAGTACTTC.

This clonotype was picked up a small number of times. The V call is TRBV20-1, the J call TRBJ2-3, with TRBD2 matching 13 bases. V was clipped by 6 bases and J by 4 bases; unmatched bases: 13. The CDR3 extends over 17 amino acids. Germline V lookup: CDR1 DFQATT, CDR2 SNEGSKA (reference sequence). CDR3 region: CSAGARLAGGPPDTQYF. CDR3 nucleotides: TGCAGTGCCGGGGCGCGACTAGCGGGAGGCCCCCCAGATACGCAGTATTTT.

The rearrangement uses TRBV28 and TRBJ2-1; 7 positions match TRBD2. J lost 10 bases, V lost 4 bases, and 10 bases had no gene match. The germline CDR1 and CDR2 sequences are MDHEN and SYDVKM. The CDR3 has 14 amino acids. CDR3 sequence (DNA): TGTGCCAGCAGTTGGCCCGGGAGGCAGTACGAGCAGTTCTTC. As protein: CASSWPGRQYEQFF.

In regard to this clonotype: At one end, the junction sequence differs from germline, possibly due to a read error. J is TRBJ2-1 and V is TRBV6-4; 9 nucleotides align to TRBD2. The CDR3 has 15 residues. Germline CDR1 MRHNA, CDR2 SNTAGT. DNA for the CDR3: TGTGCCAGCAGCGACGCAGCGGGAGGTAACAATGGGCAGTTCTTC. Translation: CASSDAAGGNNGQFF.

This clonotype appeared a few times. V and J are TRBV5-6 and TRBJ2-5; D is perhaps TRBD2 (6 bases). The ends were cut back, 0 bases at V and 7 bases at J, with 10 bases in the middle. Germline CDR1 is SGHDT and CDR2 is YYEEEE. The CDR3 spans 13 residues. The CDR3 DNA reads TGTGCCAGCAGCTTGGCCTTGGGAGGGACCCAGTACTTC. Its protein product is CASSLALGGTQYF.

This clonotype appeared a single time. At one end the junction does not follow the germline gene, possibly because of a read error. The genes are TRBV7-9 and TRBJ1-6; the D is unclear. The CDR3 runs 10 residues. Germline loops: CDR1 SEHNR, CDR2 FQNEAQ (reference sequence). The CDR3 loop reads CATMARHPHF. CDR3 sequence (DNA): TGCGCCACCATGGCACGTCACCCCCACTTT.

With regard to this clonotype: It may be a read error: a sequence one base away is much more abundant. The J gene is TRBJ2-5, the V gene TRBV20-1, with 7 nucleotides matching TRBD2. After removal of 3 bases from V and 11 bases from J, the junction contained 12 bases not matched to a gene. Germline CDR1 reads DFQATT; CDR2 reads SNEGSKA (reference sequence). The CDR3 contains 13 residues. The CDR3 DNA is TGCAGTGCTAGTGGCGGGAGTGCCTACAAGCAGTACTTC. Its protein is CSASGGSAYKQYF.

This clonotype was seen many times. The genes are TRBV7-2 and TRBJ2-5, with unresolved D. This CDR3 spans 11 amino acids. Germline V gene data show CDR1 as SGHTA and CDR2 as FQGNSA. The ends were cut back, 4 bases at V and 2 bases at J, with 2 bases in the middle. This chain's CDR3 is CASSWQETQYF. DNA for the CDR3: TGTGCCAGCAGCTGGCAAGAGACCCAGTACTTC.

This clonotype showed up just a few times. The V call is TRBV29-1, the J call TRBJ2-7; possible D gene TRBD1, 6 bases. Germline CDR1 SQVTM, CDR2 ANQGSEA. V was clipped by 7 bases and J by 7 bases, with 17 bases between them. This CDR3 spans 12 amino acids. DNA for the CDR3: TGCAGCGGGGACAAAGGACTGGGAGAGCAGTACTTC. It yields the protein CSGDKGLGEQYF.

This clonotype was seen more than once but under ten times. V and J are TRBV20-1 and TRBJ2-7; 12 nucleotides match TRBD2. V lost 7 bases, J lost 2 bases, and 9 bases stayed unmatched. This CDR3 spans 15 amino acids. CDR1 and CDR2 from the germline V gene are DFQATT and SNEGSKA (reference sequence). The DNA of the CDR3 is TGCAGTGTCTGGACTAGCGGGACCCCGACCTACGAGCAGTACTTC. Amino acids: CSVWTSGTPTYEQYF.

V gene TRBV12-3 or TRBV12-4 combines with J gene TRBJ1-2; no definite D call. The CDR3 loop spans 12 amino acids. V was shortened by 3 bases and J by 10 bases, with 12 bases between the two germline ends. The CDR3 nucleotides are TGTGCCAGCAGTTTTGGTTTGGGTGACTACACCTTC. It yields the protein CASSFGLGDYTF.

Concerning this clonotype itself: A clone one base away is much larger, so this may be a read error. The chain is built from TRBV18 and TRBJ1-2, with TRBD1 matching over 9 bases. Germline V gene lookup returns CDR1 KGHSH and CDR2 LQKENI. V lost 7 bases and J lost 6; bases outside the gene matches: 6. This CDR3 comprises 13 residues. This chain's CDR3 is CASLLQGADGYTF. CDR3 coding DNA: TGTGCCAGCTTGCTACAGGGGGCAGATGGCTACACCTTC. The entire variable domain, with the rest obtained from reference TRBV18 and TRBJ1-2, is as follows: NAGVMQNPRHLVRRRGQEARLRCSPMKGHSHVYWYRQLPEEGLKFMVYLQKENIIDESGMPKERFSAEFPKEGPSILRIQQVVRGDSAAYFCASLLQGADGYTFGSGTRLTVV.

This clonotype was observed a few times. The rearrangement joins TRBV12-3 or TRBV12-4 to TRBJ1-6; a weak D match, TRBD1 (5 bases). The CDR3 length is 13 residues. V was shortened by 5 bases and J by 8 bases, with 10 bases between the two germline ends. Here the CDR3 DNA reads TGTGCCAGCAGTACCGGGACCTATTCACCCCTCCACTTT. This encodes CASSTGTYSPLHF.

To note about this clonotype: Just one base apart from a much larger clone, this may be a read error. CDR3 DNA sequence: TGTGCCAGCAGTTTCTCTAGCAGCAATGAGCAGGTCTTC. Its translation: CASSFSSSNEQVF. The chain combines TRBV6-5 with TRBJ2-1; D possibly corresponds to TRBD2 (5 bases). This CDR3 comprises 13 residues. Per the germline V gene, CDR1 is MNHEY and CDR2 is SVGAGI.

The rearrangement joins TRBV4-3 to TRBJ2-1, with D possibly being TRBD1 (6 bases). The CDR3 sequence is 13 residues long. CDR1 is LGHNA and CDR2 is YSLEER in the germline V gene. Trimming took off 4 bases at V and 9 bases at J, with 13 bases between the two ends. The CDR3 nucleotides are TGCGCCAGCAGCCGAGTGACAGGTACTGAGCAGTTCTTC. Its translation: CASSRVTGTEQFF.

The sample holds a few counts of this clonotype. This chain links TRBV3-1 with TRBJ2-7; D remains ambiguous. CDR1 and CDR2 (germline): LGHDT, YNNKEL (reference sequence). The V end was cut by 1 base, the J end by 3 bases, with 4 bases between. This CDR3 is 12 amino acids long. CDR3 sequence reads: CASSQVRYEQYF. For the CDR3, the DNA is TGTGCCAGCAGCCAAGTACGCTACGAGCAGTACTTC.

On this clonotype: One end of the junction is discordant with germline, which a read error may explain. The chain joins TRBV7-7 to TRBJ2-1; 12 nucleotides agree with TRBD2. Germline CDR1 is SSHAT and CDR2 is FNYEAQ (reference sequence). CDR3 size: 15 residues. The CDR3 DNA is TGTGCTAGCAGCTACGGACTAGCGGGGAGCGGGGAGCAGTTCTTC. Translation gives CASSYGLAGSGEQFF.

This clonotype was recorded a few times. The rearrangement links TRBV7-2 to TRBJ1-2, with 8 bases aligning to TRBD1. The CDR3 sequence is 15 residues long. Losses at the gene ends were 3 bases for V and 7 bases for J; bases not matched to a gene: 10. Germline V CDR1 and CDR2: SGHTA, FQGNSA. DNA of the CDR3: TGTGCCAGCAGCTTCGCGGGACAGGTGGAGACTGGCTACACCTTC. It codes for CASSFAGQVETGYTF.

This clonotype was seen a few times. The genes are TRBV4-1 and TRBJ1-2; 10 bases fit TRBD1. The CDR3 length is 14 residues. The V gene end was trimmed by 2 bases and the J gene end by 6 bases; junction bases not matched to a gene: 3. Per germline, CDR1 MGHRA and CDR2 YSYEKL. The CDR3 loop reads CASSQSTGGDGYTF. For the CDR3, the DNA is TGCGCCAGCAGCCAATCGACAGGGGGCGATGGCTACACCTTC.

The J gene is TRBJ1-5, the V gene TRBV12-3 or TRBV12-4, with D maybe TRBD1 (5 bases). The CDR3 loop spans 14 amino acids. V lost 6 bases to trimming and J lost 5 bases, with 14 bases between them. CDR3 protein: CASSRMAGDQPQHF. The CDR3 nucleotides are TGTGCCAGCAGCAGAATGGCGGGGGATCAGCCCCAGCATTTT.

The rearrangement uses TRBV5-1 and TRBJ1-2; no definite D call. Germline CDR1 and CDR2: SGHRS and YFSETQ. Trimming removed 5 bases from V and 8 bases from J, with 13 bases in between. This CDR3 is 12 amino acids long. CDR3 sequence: CASRYTAGGYTF. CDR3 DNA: TGCGCCAGCAGGTACACCGCCGGGGGCTACACCTTC.

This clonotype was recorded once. CDR3 region: CASSSFLQLGALTF. CDR3 nucleotides: TGTGCCAGCAGTTCCTTCCTACAACTCGGCGCCCTGACTTTC. The gene calls are TRBV12-3 or TRBV12-4 and TRBJ2-6, with unresolved D. Trimming removed 4 bases from V and 15 bases from J, with 19 bases in between. The CDR3 has 14 residues.

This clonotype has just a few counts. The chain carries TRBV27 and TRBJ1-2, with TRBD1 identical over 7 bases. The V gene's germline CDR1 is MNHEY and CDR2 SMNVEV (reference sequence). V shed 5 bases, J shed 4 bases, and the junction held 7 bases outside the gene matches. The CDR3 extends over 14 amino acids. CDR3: CASSAKQGRYGYTF. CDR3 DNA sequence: TGTGCCAGCAGTGCGAAACAGGGGCGCTATGGCTACACCTTC.

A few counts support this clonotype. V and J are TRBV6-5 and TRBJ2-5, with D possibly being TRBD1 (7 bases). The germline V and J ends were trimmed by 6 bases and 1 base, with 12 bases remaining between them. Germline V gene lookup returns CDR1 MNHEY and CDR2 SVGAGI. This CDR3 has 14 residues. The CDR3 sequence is CASSPRGAQETQYF. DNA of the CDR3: TGTGCCAGCAGCCCCAGGGGGGCCCAAGAGACCCAGTACTTC.

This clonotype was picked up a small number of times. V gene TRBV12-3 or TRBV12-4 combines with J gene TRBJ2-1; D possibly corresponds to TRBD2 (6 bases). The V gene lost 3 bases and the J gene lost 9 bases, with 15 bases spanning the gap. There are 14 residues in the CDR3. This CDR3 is CASSFTSIGTEQFF. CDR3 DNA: TGTGCCAGCAGTTTCACTAGCATTGGAACTGAGCAGTTCTTC.

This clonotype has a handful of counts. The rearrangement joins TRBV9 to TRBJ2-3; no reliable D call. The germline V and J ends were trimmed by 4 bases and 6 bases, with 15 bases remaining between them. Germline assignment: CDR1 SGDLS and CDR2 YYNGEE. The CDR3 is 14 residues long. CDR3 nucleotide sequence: TGTGCCAGCAGCCCCGGGCCCGTTCGGGATACGCAGTATTTT. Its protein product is CASSPGPVRDTQYF.